A single sample gave rise to the 26 T cell receptor beta chains below, sequenced in a study of T cell responses to AZD1222 COVID-19 vaccine. Here immunoSEQ multiplex PCR was the method, and the copy in TCRdb shows in-frame clones only, minus some. The sample has 80,000 to 100,000 clones, 85% to 95% seen once. The material was peripheral blood, obtained 28 days after the second AZD1222 dose. These receptors originate from an adult who received the AZD1222 COVID-19 vaccine.

V usage is TRBV6-5 and J usage is TRBJ1-3; D is perhaps TRBD1 (5 bases). Germline assignment: CDR1 MNHEY and CDR2 SVGAGI. This CDR3 region has 14 residues. The V gene lost 6 bases and the J gene lost 1 base, with 10 bases spanning the gap. The CDR3 here is CASRRGISGNTIYF. CDR3 in DNA: TGTGCCAGCAGACGGGGCATATCTGGAAACACCATATATTTT.

The chain has TRBV18 and TRBJ2-2; 10 bases map to TRBD2. This CDR3 spans 16 amino acids. Germline assignment: CDR1 KGHSH and CDR2 LQKENI. J was trimmed by 4 bases and V by 3 bases; bases with no gene match: 5. CDR3 amino acids: CASSPSSGSSTGELFF. DNA for the CDR3: TGTGCCAGCTCACCTTCTAGCGGGAGTTCCACCGGGGAGCTGTTTTTT.

The chain uses TRBV6-5 and TRBJ1-1; TRBD1 might be the D (6 bases). The germline CDR1 and CDR2 sequences are MNHEY and SVGAGI. V was cut by 5 bases and J by 0 bases, with 7 bases left in between. The CDR3 has 13 residues. CDR3 in DNA: TGTGCCAGCAGTAGGGGGATGAACACTGAAGCTTTCTTT. It codes for CASSRGMNTEAFF.

On this clone itself: Different DNA sequences within this sample yield the same CDR3. The chain combines TRBV25-1 with TRBJ1-2; the D is unclear. Germline assignment: CDR1 MGHDK and CDR2 SYGVNS. V was shortened by 3 bases and J by 4 bases, with 6 bases between the two germline ends. The CDR3 extends over 12 amino acids. CDR3 protein: CASSDGRYGYTF. CDR3 nucleotide sequence: TGTGCCAGCAGTGATGGACGCTATGGCTACACCTTC.

The chain joins TRBV2 to TRBJ1-2; D not resolved. The CDR3 runs 14 residues. Germline V lookup: CDR1 SNHLY, CDR2 FYNNEI. The V end lost 6 bases, the J end lost 4 bases, and 15 bases lay between the germline ends. The CDR3 nucleotides are TGTGCCAGCAGGAACAGCGAGGGCAGCTATGGCTACACCTTC. Protein sequence: CASRNSEGSYGYTF.

V and J are TRBV2 and TRBJ1-4; D unclear. This CDR3 is built from 14 residues. V lost 7 bases and J 2 bases, leaving 11 bases between the germline ends. CDR1 and CDR2 (germline): SNHLY, FYNNEI. CDR3 sequence (DNA): TGTGCCAGCAATTTCCTAGGGACTAATGAAAAACTGTTTTTT. This translates into CASNFLGTNEKLFF.

CDR3 sequence (DNA): TGTGCCAGCGGCCAGACTAGCGGGAGGGGAGAGACCCAGTACTTC. Amino acid sequence: CASGQTSGRGETQYF. The V gene is TRBV6-5, the J gene TRBJ2-5; 14 bases are a match to TRBD2. The J segment lost 4 bases and the V segment lost 8 bases, leaving 6 bases of the junction unmatched. This CDR3 comprises 15 residues. Germline V lookup: CDR1 MNHEY, CDR2 SVGAGI.

V and J are TRBV27 and TRBJ1-4; no clear D gene. CDR1 is MNHEY and CDR2 is SMNVEV in the germline V gene (reference sequence). V gave up 6 bases and J gave up 4 bases, with 12 bases separating them. The CDR3 loop spans 14 amino acids. The CDR3 coding sequence is TGTGCCAGCAGCAAAGGGCGGGGTAATGAAAAACTGTTTTTT. It yields the protein CASSKGRGNEKLFF. Full variable domain (missing parts from reference TRBV27 and TRBJ1-4): EAQVTQNPRYLITVTGKKLTVTCSQNMNHEYMSWYRQDPGLGLRQIYYSMNVEVTDKGDVPEGYKVSRKEKRNFPLILESPSPNQTSLYFCASSKGRGNEKLFFGSGTQLSVL.

V gene TRBV3-1 (or the pseudogene TRBV3-2) combines with J gene TRBJ1-2; D gene uncertain. This CDR3 region has 14 residues. Germline V lookup: CDR1 LGHDT, CDR2 YNNKEL (reference sequence). Trimming cost V 4 bases and J 6 bases, with 15 bases left between them. The CDR3 loop reads CASSPRGSVNGYTF. In DNA form, the CDR3 reads TGTGCCAGCAGCCCTCGCGGATCCGTCAATGGCTACACCTTC.

This chain joins TRBV10-2 and TRBJ2-3, with 7 bases aligning to TRBD2. Germline values: CDR1 WSHSY, CDR2 SAAADI. The CDR3 spans 14 residues. Losses at the gene ends were 6 bases for V and 2 bases for J; bases not matched to a gene: 5. The CDR3 reads CASSVAGSTDTQYF. CDR3 coding DNA: TGCGCCAGCAGCGTAGCGGGTTCCACAGATACGCAGTATTTT.

This chain joins TRBV18 and TRBJ1-2; 8 nucleotides line up with TRBD1. The CDR3 extends over 14 amino acids. With 3 bases clipped from V and 4 bases from J, the junction kept 4 bases outside the gene matches. Germline CDR1 is KGHSH and CDR2 is LQKENI. The CDR3 region has the DNA TGTGCCAGCTCACCCACAGGGGGAGGCTATGGCTACACCTTC. This sequence encodes CASSPTGGGYGYTF.

The rearrangement uses TRBV28 and TRBJ1-5, with D uncertain. This CDR3 region has 11 residues. Per the germline V gene, CDR1 is MDHEN and CDR2 is SYDVKM. V lost 7 bases to trimming and J lost 7 bases, with 8 bases between them. This chain's CDR3 is CASTGGQPQHF. The DNA for the CDR3 is TGTGCCAGCACTGGCGGCCAGCCCCAGCATTTT.

The chain has TRBV7-6 and TRBJ1-3; D possibly corresponds to TRBD1 (5 bases). V was shortened by 5 bases and J by 0 bases, with 14 bases between the two germline ends. The CDR3 is made up of 16 amino acids. Germline V CDR1 and CDR2: SGHVS, FNYEAQ. This CDR3 reads CASSPGPGYSGNTIYF. CDR3 sequence (DNA): TGTGCCAGCAGCCCAGGGCCGGGTTACTCTGGAAACACCATATATTTT.

The V call is TRBV4-1, the J call TRBJ1-5, with D uncertain. The CDR3 sequence is 14 residues long. Germline V gene data show CDR1 as MGHRA and CDR2 as YSYEKL. V was shortened by 3 bases and J by 5 bases, with 11 bases between the two germline ends. This CDR3 reads CASSQGFSDQPQHF. Here the CDR3 DNA reads TGCGCCAGCAGCCAGGGATTTTCGGATCAGCCCCAGCATTTT.

This clone was seen only once. The V gene is TRBV27, the J gene TRBJ1-2; D is perhaps TRBD1 (5 bases). Germline values: CDR1 MNHEY, CDR2 SMNVEV (reference sequence). CDR3 length: 15 residues. Deletions cut 0 bases from V and 5 bases from J, with 13 bases between. The CDR3 DNA is TGTGCCAGCAGTTTATCAGGGAATGGGGCTTATGGCTACACCTTC. Its translation is CASSLSGNGAYGYTF.

The V and J genes are TRBV19 and TRBJ2-3, with 12 nucleotides matching TRBD2. V shed 6 bases and J 2 bases; nucleotides not matched to a gene: 6. The CDR3 spans 16 residues. Germline V gene sequence: CDR1 LNHDA, CDR2 SQIVND (reference sequence). The CDR3 DNA follows: TGTGCCAGTAGCAGGACTAGCGGGGCCAACACAGATACGCAGTATTTT. Amino acids: CASSRTSGANTDTQYF. The whole variable domain, remainder taken from reference TRBV19 and TRBJ2-3, is DGGITQSPKYLFRKEGQNVTLSCEQNLNHDAMYWYRQDPGQGLRLIYYSQIVNDFQKGDIAEGYSVSREKKESFPLTVTSAQKNPTAFYLCASSRTSGANTDTQYFGPGTRLTVL.

This sequence joins TRBV3-1 (or the pseudogene TRBV3-2) and TRBJ1-1; maybe TRBD1 (6 bases). The CDR3 length is 19 residues. Trimming took off 5 bases at V and 4 bases at J, with 29 bases between the two ends. The germline CDR1 and CDR2 sequences are LGHDT and YNNKEL (reference sequence). As DNA, the CDR3 is TGTGCCAGCAGCGAAGGCCCTGATAAGGGGGGCCTGGATAGCACTGAAGCTTTCTTT. Translation: CASSEGPDKGGLDSTEAFF.

The chain couples TRBV2 to TRBJ2-7; D is perhaps TRBD1 or TRBD2 (5 bases each). The germline V and J ends were trimmed by 6 bases and 5 bases, with 8 bases remaining between them. There are 11 residues in the CDR3. Germline lookup yields CDR1 SNHLY and CDR2 FYNNEI. The CDR3 loop is CASRGVDEQYF. The CDR3, as DNA: TGTGCCAGCAGGGGGGTGGACGAGCAGTACTTC.

As regards this clone: One end of the junction is discordant with germline, which a read error may explain. The genes are TRBV6-1 and TRBJ1-1, with 8 bases fitting TRBD1. The CDR3 is 14 residues long. Germline CDR1 is MNHNS and CDR2 is SASEGT. The CDR3 here is CASREDRGNTEAFF. CDR3 coding DNA: TGTGCCAGCAGAGAAGACAGGGGTAATACTGAAGCTTTCTTT.

The chain employs TRBV9 and TRBJ1-2, with D possibly matching TRBD1 (6 bases). CDR1 is SGDLS, CDR2 YYNGEE, per germline. CDR3 length equals 14 residues. The ends were cut back, 4 bases at V and 6 bases at J, with 16 bases in the middle. CDR3 in amino acids: CASSPRQALNGYTF. In DNA, the CDR3 is TGTGCCAGCAGCCCCAGACAGGCCCTAAATGGCTACACCTTC.

The rearrangement joins TRBV18 to TRBJ2-5, with D possibly being TRBD1 (6 bases). The CDR3 runs 15 residues. V lost 3 bases and J 1 base, leaving 12 bases between the germline ends. CDR1 KGHSH and CDR2 LQKENI come from the germline V gene. The DNA for the CDR3 is TGTGCCAGCTCACCCAGTCCGGACAGCCAAGAGACCCAGTACTTC. The encoded protein is CASSPSPDSQETQYF.

This chain links TRBV19 with TRBJ1-3, with unresolved D. Trimming removed 3 bases from V and 0 bases from J, with 12 bases in between. Germline CDR1 is LNHDA and CDR2 is SQIVND (reference sequence). The CDR3 spans 16 residues. This CDR3 is CASSMSRRSSGNTIYF. The DNA for the CDR3 is TGTGCCAGTAGTATGTCGAGACGCAGCTCTGGAAACACCATATATTTT.

Regarding this clone: At one boundary the junction diverges from the germline segment, which might be a read error. The DNA for the CDR3 is TGCGCCAGCAGCTTGGGGGACAGGGCTAACGAAAAACTGTTTTTT. Residues: CASSLGDRANEKLFF. This sequence joins TRBV5-1 and TRBJ1-4; 9 positions match TRBD1. CDR1 and CDR2 (germline): SGHRS, YFSETQ. The CDR3 has 15 residues.

This chain connects TRBV7-2 to TRBJ1-5; weak D call: TRBD1 (5 bases). V lost 7 bases to trimming and J lost 5 bases, with 21 bases between them. CDR3 length equals 16 residues. Germline loops: CDR1 SGHTA, CDR2 FQGNSA. CDR3 coding DNA: TGTGCCAGCAAAGTGGGACGGGAAGAGGGAGATCAGCCCCAGCATTTT. Translating gives CASKVGREEGDQPQHF. Complete variable domain (other parts from reference TRBV7-2 and TRBJ1-5): GAGVSQSPSNKVTEKGKDVELRCDPISGHTALYWYRQSLGQGLEFLIYFQGNSAPDKSGLPSDRFSAERTGGSVSTLTIQRTQQEDSAVYLCASKVGREEGDQPQHFGDGTRLSIL.

On this clone: Other DNA sequences of this sample code for an identical CDR3. The rearrangement links TRBV6-5 to TRBJ1-6; TRBD1 aligns across 7 bases. V lost 0 bases, J lost 10 bases, and 6 bases stayed unmatched. The length of the CDR3 is 15 residues. CDR1 and CDR2 (germline): MNHEY, SVGAGI. Here the CDR3 DNA reads TGTGCCAGCAGTTACTCCGCGGGAGGGGGCTCACCCCTCCACTTT. This codes for CASSYSAGGGSPLHF.

J is TRBJ2-3 and V is TRBV20-1, with a possible D match to TRBD1 (6 bases). Trimming pared 3 bases from V and 2 bases from J, leaving 18 bases between. This CDR3 has 16 residues. Per germline, CDR1 DFQATT and CDR2 SNEGSKA (reference sequence). The CDR3 here is CSASPGLQGFTDTQYF. CDR3 nucleotide sequence: TGCAGTGCTAGTCCGGGTCTACAGGGATTCACAGATACGCAGTATTTT.